A selection of T cell receptor beta chains follows, all from one sample in a study of regulatory T cells in long-lasting Graves disease. TCRdb reprocessed the multiplex PCR reads with MiXCR, giving one entry per CDR3 protein. The sample has roughly 410,000 distinct CDR3 sequences, roughly 15% seen once. This sample was shared with a second study, whose subject was T cells in Graves' hyperthyroidism and ophthalmopathy.

The sample here was peripheral blood mononuclear cells (PBMCs), taken at new diagnosis, from a patient treated with antithyroid drugs. All receptors come from a woman aged 40-49 years with Graves disease. CDR3s include the opening cysteine and the closing phenylalanine or tryptophan. Fields, in order: J gene, V gene, D gene, clone size, CDR3 protein, CDR3 DNA. The D gene is left open where the match is weak. A clone size is listed for some rows: how often the clone was seen (once, few, many), or a class if it is expanded.

>TRBJ2-2|TRBV10-3|TRBD2|-
CAISDLAGDRGPPGELFF
TGTGCCATCAGTGATCTAGCGGGAGACCGCGGCCCCCCCGGGGAGCTGTTTTTT
>TRBJ1-3|TRBV2|-|few
CASSDEGRGGAIYF
TGTGCCAGCAGTGACGAGGGCCGGGGAGGAGCCATATATTTT
>TRBJ1-2|TRBV12-3/TRBV12-4|TRBD1|many
CASSPGQGASGYTF
TGTGCCAGCAGTCCCGGACAGGGGGCGAGCGGCTACACCTTC
>TRBJ2-5|TRBV10-3|-|-
CAVSEGEASGETQYF
TGTGCCGTCAGTGAGGGAGAGGCGTCGGGGGAGACCCAGTACTTC
>TRBJ2-3|TRBV6-5|-|many
CASSYSPESKKDTQYF
TGTGCCAGCAGTTACTCCCCCGAGTCTAAAAAGGATACGCAGTATTTT
>TRBJ2-2|TRBV30|TRBD2|many
CAWKNGEGWTGELFF
TGTGCCTGGAAAAACGGGGAGGGGTGGACCGGGGAGCTGTTTTTT
>TRBJ2-1|TRBV12-3/TRBV12-4|TRBD1|many
CASSFTGQGSNEQFF
TGTGCCAGCAGTTTCACAGGACAGGGGAGCAATGAGCAGTTCTTC
>TRBJ2-3|TRBV30|-|many
CAWSGGTDTQYF
TGTGCCTGGAGTGGGGGCACCGATACGCAGTATTTT
>TRBJ2-7|TRBV28|-|many
CASSFDTQGSYEQYF
TGTGCCAGCAGTTTCGACACCCAGGGGTCCTACGAGCAGTACTTC
>TRBJ2-1|TRBV28|-|many
CASSLYRSRFF
TGTGCCAGCAGTTTATATCGGTCGCGGTTCTTC
>TRBJ2-2|TRBV10-3|TRBD2|-
CAISGLTSGNTGELFF
TGTGCCATCAGCGGTTTGACTAGCGGGAACACCGGGGAGCTGTTTTTT
>TRBJ1-6|TRBV11-3|-|many
CASSLGSPGNSPLHF
TGTGCCAGCAGCTTGGGGTCCCCGGGGAATTCACCCCTCCACTTT
>TRBJ1-6|TRBV7-2|TRBD1|many
CASSFGQGENSPLHF
TGTGCCAGCAGCTTCGGACAGGGGGAAAATTCACCCCTCCACTTT
>TRBJ2-7|TRBV30|TRBD1|many
CAWSPGQTYEQYF
TGTGCCTGGAGTCCGGGACAGACCTACGAGCAGTACTTC
>TRBJ2-4|TRBV28|TRBD2|many
CASSSLSGRVDIQYF
TGTGCCAGCAGTTCCCTCAGCGGGAGGGTTGACATTCAGTACTTC
>TRBJ2-2|TRBV19|TRBD1|-
CASSGRGAGGAITGELFF
TGTGCCAGTAGTGGCAGGGGGGCAGGGGGCGCAATCACCGGGGAGCTGTTTTTT
>TRBJ2-3|TRBV20-1|-|-
CSALILPGLRTDTQYF
TGCAGTGCCTTGATTCTGCCGGGACTCCGCACAGATACGCAGTATTTT
>TRBJ2-7|TRBV12-3/TRBV12-4|-|many
CASSFGHPYEQYF
TGTGCCAGCAGTTTCGGGCACCCCTACGAGCAGTACTTC
>TRBJ1-1|TRBV7-3|-|-
CASSLQGGGNTEAFF
TGTGCCAGCAGCTTACAAGGAGGGGGGAACACTGAAGCTTTCTTT
>TRBJ2-3|TRBV29-1|TRBD2|-
CSVEVGVAGGRTDTQYF
TGCAGCGTTGAAGTGGGGGTAGCGGGAGGTCGCACAGATACGCAGTATTTT
>TRBJ2-5|TRBV29-1|-|-
CSASTRGLGETQYF
TGCAGCGCCAGCACCAGGGGTTTAGGGGAGACCCAGTACTTC
>TRBJ1-5|TRBV28|-|-
CASLGATRSQPQHF
TGTGCCAGCCTGGGGGCCACACGGAGTCAGCCCCAGCATTTT
>TRBJ2-1|TRBV18|TRBD2|many
CASSPLLAGTYNEQFF
TGTGCCAGCTCACCACTCCTAGCGGGGACATACAATGAGCAGTTCTTC
>TRBJ2-7|TRBV28|-|many
CASSLSGPYEQYF
TGTGCCAGCAGTTTATCGGGGCCCTACGAGCAGTACTTC
>TRBJ2-6|TRBV10-3|-|many
CAISGSSGANVLTF
TGTGCCATCAGTGGGAGCTCTGGGGCCAACGTCCTGACTTTC
>TRBJ2-1|TRBV2|TRBD2|many
CASSESGRAYNEQFF
TGTGCCAGCAGTGAGAGCGGGAGGGCCTACAATGAGCAGTTCTTC
>TRBJ1-2|TRBV27|-|few
CASRSWTDRYGYTF
TGTGCCAGCAGGTCGTGGACGGACCGCTATGGCTACACCTTC
>TRBJ2-2|TRBV11-1|-|many
CASSPPWSAGTGELFF
TGTGCCAGCAGCCCCCCGTGGTCAGCGGGCACCGGGGAGCTGTTTTTT
>TRBJ2-1|TRBV15|TRBD2|few
CATSTTGGWYNEQFF
TGTGCCACCAGCACTACGGGGGGATGGTACAATGAGCAGTTCTTC
>TRBJ2-1|TRBV19|-|few
CASSIGALGNEQFF
TGTGCCAGTAGTATCGGTGCATTGGGTAATGAGCAGTTCTTC
>TRBJ2-1|TRBV6-2/TRBV6-3|-|few
CASSELSGIGNEQFF
TGTGCCAGCAGTGAATTGTCAGGGATAGGGAATGAGCAGTTCTTC
>TRBJ2-5|TRBV14|-|few
CASSHPGTRGTQYF
TGTGCCAGCAGCCACCCCGGGACCCGCGGGACCCAGTACTTC